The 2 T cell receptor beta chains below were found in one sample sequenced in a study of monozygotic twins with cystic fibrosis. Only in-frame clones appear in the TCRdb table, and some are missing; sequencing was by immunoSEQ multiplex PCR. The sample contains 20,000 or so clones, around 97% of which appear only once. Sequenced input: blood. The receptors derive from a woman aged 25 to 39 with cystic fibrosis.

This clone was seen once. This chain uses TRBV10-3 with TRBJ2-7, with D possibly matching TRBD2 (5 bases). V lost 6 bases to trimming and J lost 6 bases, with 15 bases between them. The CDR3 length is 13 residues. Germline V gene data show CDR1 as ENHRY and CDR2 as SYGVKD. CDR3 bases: TGTGCCATCAGAGAGGGATCCTCGTCCGAGCAGTACTTC. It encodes CAIREGSSSEQYF.

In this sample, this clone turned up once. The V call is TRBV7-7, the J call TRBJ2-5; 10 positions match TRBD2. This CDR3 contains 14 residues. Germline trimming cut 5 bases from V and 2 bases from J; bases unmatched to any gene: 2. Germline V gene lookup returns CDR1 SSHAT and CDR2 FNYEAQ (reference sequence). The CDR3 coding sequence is TGTGCCAGCAGCCCAGCGGGGGGGCAAGAGACCCAGTACTTC. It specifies CASSPAGGQETQYF.